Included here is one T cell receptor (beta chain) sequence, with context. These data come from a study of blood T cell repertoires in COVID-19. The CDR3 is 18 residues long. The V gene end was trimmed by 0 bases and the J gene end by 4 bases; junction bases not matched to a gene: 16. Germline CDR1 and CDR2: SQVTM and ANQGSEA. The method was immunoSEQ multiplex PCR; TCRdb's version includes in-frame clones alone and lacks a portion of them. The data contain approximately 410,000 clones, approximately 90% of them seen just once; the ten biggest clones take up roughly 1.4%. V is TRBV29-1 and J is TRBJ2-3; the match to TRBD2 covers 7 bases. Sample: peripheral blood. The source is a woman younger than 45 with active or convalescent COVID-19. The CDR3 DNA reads TGCAGCGTTGAAGATCCCGTTACCCAGCGGGGTTCCCCAGATACGCAGTATTTT. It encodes CSVEDPVTQRGSPDTQYF.